The 28 T cell receptor beta chains in this list originate from one sample, sequenced in a study of blood T cells in healthy people across ages (dated by TCRdb to 2013 to 2016). Libraries were constructed by 5' RACE. Instrument on record: Illumina HiSeq 2500. A second about 6 to 11 cycle PCR used a sample-barcoded 5' primer and a J-beta primer mix. TCRdb's own reprocessing of the public reads used fastp at Q25 and MiXCR and kept productive beta chains. Rows matching on CDR3 protein sequence are summarized as one entry with the most common DNA and genes. The sample contains more than 550,000 distinct CDR3 sequences, about 20% of them found a single time. Clones ranked in the top ten supply around a fifth of the sample. The sequencing sample was made of blood. The source is a man aged 65 to 79 in good health.

This clonotype was observed a few times. The chain recombines TRBV20-1 with TRBJ2-1; D may be TRBD2 (5 bases). This CDR3 has 14 amino acids. From germline, CDR1 is DFQATT and CDR2 SNEGSKA (reference sequence). The V end lost 3 bases, the J end lost 4 bases, and 13 bases lay between the germline ends. The CDR3 bases are TGCAGTGCTAGTGGGGAGCTAGAATACAATGAGCAGTTCTTC. Its protein is CSASGELEYNEQFF.

The V call is TRBV27, the J call TRBJ2-7; TRBD2 matches at 11 bases. CDR3 length: 14 amino acids. In germline, CDR1 is MNHEY, CDR2 SMNVEV (reference sequence). Unmatched junction bases numbered 1, after V lost 6 bases and J lost 0 bases. The chain's CDR3 is CASRLAGDSYEQYV. The CDR3 region has the DNA TGTGCCAGCAGACTAGCGGGAGACTCCTACGAGCAGTACGTC.

The genes are TRBV7-8 and TRBJ2-3; D remains unclear. The CDR3 spans 16 residues. CDR1 is SGHVS and CDR2 is FQNEAQ in the germline V gene. V was trimmed by 1 base and J by 3 bases, leaving 14 bases between them. This CDR3 reads CASSLVAPIRTDTQYF. The CDR3 DNA reads TGTGCCAGCAGCTTAGTGGCCCCTATTAGGACAGATACGCAGTATTTT.

This sequence joins TRBV29-1 and TRBJ1-1; tentatively, D is TRBD1 (6 bases). Germline V gene lookup returns CDR1 SQVTM and CDR2 ANQGSEA. The CDR3 is 15 residues long. Trimming stripped 7 bases from V and 7 bases from J, with 25 bases between. The CDR3 sequence is CSARGEQGIWVEAFF. The CDR3 DNA reads as TGCAGCGCCCGCGGGGAACAGGGAATTTGGGTTGAAGCTTTCTTT.

V usage is TRBV25-1 and J usage is TRBJ1-6, with D tentatively TRBD1 (6 bases). CDR3 length: 16 amino acids. Trimming left V 2 bases short and J 13 bases short, with 21 bases between. Germline CDR1 is MGHDK and CDR2 is SYGVNS. The CDR3 coding sequence is TGTGCCAGCAGTGAACCGATGACAGGATCCCAGTTCCCCCTCCACTTT. This encodes CASSEPMTGSQFPLHF.

There are many counts of this clonotype. This CDR3 reads CASSNRGITDTQYF. CDR3 sequence (DNA): TGTGCCAGCAGCAACAGGGGGATCACAGATACGCAGTATTTT. The genes are TRBV12-3 or TRBV12-4 and TRBJ2-3; 8 nucleotides agree with TRBD1. Trimming cost V 6 bases and J 2 bases; bases outside gene matches: 4. This CDR3 region has 14 residues.

The table lists this clonotype with many counts. The rearrangement links TRBV12-3 or TRBV12-4 to TRBJ2-7; D unresolved. V was cut by 6 bases and J by 0 bases, with 9 bases left in between. The CDR3 spans 13 residues. As DNA, the CDR3 is TGTGCCAGCAGGGTTGACACCTCCTACGAGCAGTACTTC. Protein product: CASRVDTSYEQYF.

This clonotype was recorded a few times. One end of the junction does not line up with germline, which may come from a read error. The V call is TRBV18, the J call TRBJ1-1; TRBD1 aligns across 8 bases. This CDR3 spans 15 amino acids. Germline CDR1 is KGHSH and CDR2 is LQKENI. The CDR3 protein is CVSSPGGDRNAEAFF. DNA of the CDR3: TGTGTCAGCTCACCGGGCGGGGACAGGAACGCTGAAGCTTTCTTT.

This clonotype was seen more than once but under ten times. The V and J genes are TRBV7-2 and TRBJ2-1; 12 bases fit TRBD2. J gave up 5 bases and V 1 base, and 3 bases lay outside the gene matches. Germline CDR1 reads SGHTA; CDR2 reads FQGNSA. CDR3 length: 16 residues. The CDR3 is CASSLGLAGANNEQFF. In DNA form, the CDR3 reads TGTGCCAGCAGCTTAGGACTAGCGGGGGCCAACAATGAGCAGTTCTTC.

About this clonotype: One junction end disagrees with the germline gene, perhaps due to a read error. The chain carries TRBV12-3 or TRBV12-4 and TRBJ2-2, with TRBD2 matching 7 bases. The CDR3 consists of 12 residues. The CDR3 sequence is CASSLADRELFF. In nucleotides, the CDR3 is TGTGCCAGCAGTCTAGCGGACCGGGAGCTGTTTTTT.

This clonotype was seen a few times. The chain has TRBV6-6 and TRBJ2-1, with D unresolved. The J call may be mistaken, given a closer DNA end match to TRBJ2-5. The germline V gene encodes CDR1 MNHNY and CDR2 SVGAGI (reference sequence). The CDR3 has 14 amino acids. The CDR3 reads CASSYSWVTETQYF. In DNA form, the CDR3 reads TGTGCCAGCAGTTACTCGTGGGTGACGGAGACCCAGTACTTC.

In its sample, this clonotype was seen many times. CDR3 nucleotide sequence: TGCAGCGTTGGGGACCTCCAAGAGACCCAGTACTTC. Translating it yields CSVGDLQETQYF. V usage is TRBV29-1 and J usage is TRBJ2-5; TRBD1 or TRBD2 may be the D gene (5 bases each). V was cut by 4 bases and J by 1 base, with 7 bases left in between. Germline values: CDR1 SQVTM, CDR2 ANQGSEA. The CDR3 runs to 12 residues.

This clonotype came up a few times. V is TRBV6-1 and J is TRBJ2-1; perhaps TRBD2 as D (6 bases). Germline V lookup: CDR1 MNHNS, CDR2 SASEGT. This CDR3 has 16 amino acids. The ends were cut back, 6 bases at V and 0 bases at J, with 15 bases in the middle. The CDR3 is CASSQTLASSYNEQFF. CDR3 in DNA: TGTGCCAGCAGCCAAACGCTAGCGAGCTCCTACAATGAGCAGTTCTTC.

This clonotype was observed once. The rearrangement uses TRBV6-5 and TRBJ1-1; 7 bases are shared with TRBD1. V lost 4 bases and J lost 10; bases outside the gene matches: 9. The CDR3 has 13 amino acids. The germline gives CDR1 MNHEY, CDR2 SVGAGI. The CDR3, as DNA: TGTGCCAGCAGTTTCTCAGACAGGGTGTCAGCTTTCTTT. It encodes CASSFSDRVSAFF.

The chain's CDR3 is CASCSRDRFYEQYF. As DNA, the CDR3 is TGTGCCAGCTGTTCCCGGGACAGGTTCTACGAGCAGTACTTC. The chain combines TRBV6-5 with TRBJ2-7, with TRBD1 matching 8 bases. The CDR3 spans 14 residues. Germline trimming cut 8 bases from V and 3 bases from J; bases unmatched to any gene: 9. In germline, CDR1 is MNHEY, CDR2 SVGAGI.

This sequence joins TRBV9 and TRBJ1-2; a possible D gene is TRBD1 (5 bases). Germline V lookup: CDR1 SGDLS, CDR2 YYNGEE. CDR3 length equals 15 residues. Deletions cut 4 bases from V and 4 bases from J, with 17 bases between. The CDR3 is CASSQRDSQGYGYTF. The DNA for the CDR3 is TGTGCCAGCAGCCAACGGGACTCCCAGGGCTATGGCTACACCTTC.

The V call is TRBV29-1, the J call TRBJ1-5, with D maybe TRBD1 (5 bases). This CDR3 has 13 amino acids. V lost 7 bases to trimming and J lost 7 bases, with 17 bases between them. Looked up from germline, CDR1 is SQVTM and CDR2 is ANQGSEA. For the CDR3, the DNA is TGCAGCGCCCTTCAGGGATATAACCAGCCCCAGCATTTT. The encoded protein is CSALQGYNQPQHF.

V and J are TRBV9 and TRBJ2-5, with D tentatively TRBD2 (5 bases). This CDR3 is built from 14 residues. Germline V gene lookup returns CDR1 SGDLS and CDR2 YYNGEE. Trimming removed 1 base from V and 2 bases from J, with 9 bases in between. CDR3 amino acids: CASSVKGDQETQYF. CDR3 coding DNA: TGTGCCAGCAGCGTAAAGGGAGATCAAGAGACCCAGTACTTC.

A few counts support this clonotype. The CDR3 region has the DNA TGTGCCAGCAGGGATACTTACGGGGAGCTGTTTTTT. It specifies CASRDTYGELFF. The chain employs TRBV6-5 and TRBJ2-2; D unresolved. Per germline, CDR1 MNHEY and CDR2 SVGAGI. Trimming removed 6 bases from V and 7 bases from J, with 9 bases in between. The CDR3 contains 12 residues.

This clonotype was observed a handful of times. The chain combines TRBV7-9 with TRBJ2-7; TRBD1 or TRBD2 may be the D gene (5 bases each). Matching the DNA end better, TRBJ2-5 makes the J call doubtful. Germline V gene sequence: CDR1 SEHNR, CDR2 FQNEAQ (reference sequence). The CDR3 totals 14 residues. DNA of the CDR3: TGTGCCAGCAGCTTGTCGGGGCACCAAGAGACCCAGTACTTC. Translation: CASSLSGHQETQYF.

This rearrangement joins TRBV12-3 or TRBV12-4 to TRBJ1-1, with 7 bases identical to TRBD1. With V trimmed by 8 bases and J by 8 bases, 14 bases remained unmatched. This CDR3 is built from 14 residues. CDR3 sequence (DNA): TGTGCCAGCGGGCTACAAGGGGGCGAAGGGGAAGCTTTCTTT. It is translated as CASGLQGGEGEAFF.

The J gene is TRBJ2-4, the V gene TRBV20-1; D is undetermined. The germline CDR1 and CDR2 sequences are DFQATT and SNEGSKA (reference sequence). V lost 8 bases, J lost 0 bases, and 14 bases lay in between. The CDR3 length is 14 residues. The CDR3 nucleotides are TGCAGTCCCCAAAATTCCTTAGCCAAAAACATTCAGTACTTC. Its protein product is CSPQNSLAKNIQYF.

The CDR3 region is CAWSAGQVMSSNQPQHF. CDR3 bases: TGTGCCTGGAGCGCAGGACAGGTGATGTCTAGCAATCAGCCCCAGCATTTT. This chain joins TRBV30 and TRBJ1-5; 7 bases are shared with TRBD1. The germline CDR1 and CDR2 sequences are GTSNPN and SVGIG (reference sequence). This CDR3 spans 17 amino acids. The J segment lost 0 bases and the V segment lost 3 bases, leaving 11 bases of the junction unmatched.

The chain is built from TRBV5-1 and TRBJ1-2; D unresolved. The CDR3 length is 14 residues. Trimming cost V 9 bases and J 8 bases, with 23 bases left between them. Per the germline V gene, CDR1 is SGHRS and CDR2 is YFSETQ. Here the CDR3 DNA reads TGCGCCAACGAAACGGGCCTTTCGGTGAACGGCTACACCTTC. Translation gives CANETGLSVNGYTF.

V usage is TRBV15 and J usage is TRBJ1-4; D is possibly TRBD1 (6 bases). Trimming removed 0 bases at V and 8 bases at J, with 16 bases between. The germline V gene encodes CDR1 LNHNV and CDR2 YYDKDF (reference sequence). CDR3 size: 16 residues. DNA for the CDR3: TGTGCCACCAGCAGAGAACAGGGAGTGGGAAGGGAAAAACTGTTTTTT. It is translated as CATSREQGVGREKLFF.

The chain joins TRBV20-1 to TRBJ2-5; D is unresolved. Trimming took 5 bases from V and 1 from J, leaving 20 bases between them. This CDR3 spans 16 amino acids. Germline V gene sequence: CDR1 DFQATT, CDR2 SNEGSKA (reference sequence). In DNA, the CDR3 is TGCAGTGCTGGGGTATCTGGGTCTGGGCCCCAAGAGACCCAGTACTTC. Protein sequence: CSAGVSGSGPQETQYF.

The table lists this clonotype with a few counts. At one boundary the junction diverges from the germline segment, which might be a read error. The CDR3 nucleotides are TGCAGCGTCGAAGTAAGCTCCTACAATGAGCAGTTCTTC. It codes for CSVEVSSYNEQFF. The rearrangement joins TRBV29-1 to TRBJ2-1; D gene unclear. CDR1 is SQVTM and CDR2 is ANQGSEA in the germline V gene. The CDR3 is 13 amino acids.

The chain links TRBV7-3 to TRBJ2-6; D perhaps matches TRBD1 (6 bases). Germline assignment: CDR1 SGHTA and CDR2 FQGTGA. Trimming shortened V by 1 base and J by 0 bases, and 13 bases separated the two germline ends. The CDR3 extends over 18 amino acids. The CDR3 sequence is CASSLIQGSSSGANVLTF. CDR3 bases: TGTGCCAGCAGCTTAATTCAGGGGTCAAGCTCTGGGGCCAACGTCCTGACTTTC.